This T cell receptor (beta chain) comes out of a study of T cells in Graves' hyperthyroidism and ophthalmopathy. Overall study: Blood from the periphery was taken at initial diagnosis, before any treatment.

The diagnostic basis comprised clinical symptoms, serum thyroxine and TRAb, thyroid ultrasound and orbital computed tomography. On this clonotype: Its antigen is not known.

TCR beta CDR3 regions were amplified from RNA. The study used the HTBI primer set for a first-round RT-PCR of the TCR CDR3. From the multiplex PCR reads, TCRdb called clonotypes with MiXCR, one entry per CDR3 protein. The sample lists approximately 320,000 distinct CDR3 sequences; 16% were seen once. V dropped 6 bases and J dropped 10; count of bases not matched to a gene: 6. The length of the CDR3 is 14 residues. Germline CDR1 SNHLY, CDR2 FYNNEI. Study observations and caveats: Ophthalmopathy was distinguished from stable hyperthyroidism by 13 V-J signatures.

This receptor was identified in a man aged 30 to 45 with Graves' hyperthyroidism. The chain carries TRBV2 and TRBJ2-1, with TRBD2 matching over 13 bases. The sample was blood. The DNA of the CDR3 is TGTGCCAGCAGACGACTAGCGGGAGGAGGAGAGCAGTTCTTC. Translation: CASRRLAGGGEQFF. Filled out from reference TRBV2 and TRBJ2-1, the complete variable domain reads EPEVTQTPSHQVTQMGQEVILRCVPISNHLYFYWYRQILGQKVEFLVSFYNNEISEKSEIFDDQFSVERPDGSNFTLKIRSTKLEDSAMYFCASRRLAGGGEQFFGPGTRLTVL.